A selection of T cell receptor beta chains follows, all from one sample in a study of control samples from healthy donors and cancer patients. Method: immunoSEQ multiplex PCR; TCRdb's copy keeps in-frame clones and lacks some. This sample yields about 160,000 clones, of which about 95% are seen a single time; 14% belongs to the top ten. The sequenced sample was PBMCs. The receptor set was obtained from a man aged 55 to 70 with colorectal cancer. Each CDR3 is given with its conserved first and last residue. The D gene is left open where the match is weak. Where a row states a size, it is once, few, many or the class of an expanded clone; other rows omit it.

d_gene | j_gene | abundance | v_gene | CDR3aa | CDR3nt
TRBD2 | TRBJ2-3 | NA | TRBV10-1 | CASVLAGGRTDTQYF | TGCGCCAGCGTTCTAGCGGGGGGACGCACAGATACGCAGTATTTT
TRBD1 | TRBJ2-7 | NA | TRBV7-9 | CASSAGTGVNEQYF | TGTGCCAGCAGCGCCGGGACAGGGGTGAACGAGCAGTACTTC
NA | TRBJ2-2 | once | TRBV5-4 | CASSRGGGRDAGELFF | TGTGCCAGCAGCCGAGGAGGAGGCAGGGACGCCGGGGAGCTGTTTTTT
NA | TRBJ2-2 | NA | TRBV12-3/TRBV12-4 | CASRGANTGELFF | TGTGCCAGCAGAGGGGCGAACACCGGGGAGCTGTTTTTT
NA | TRBJ1-6 | NA | TRBV6-4 | CASSAAAYNSPLHF | TGTGCCAGCAGCGCCGCTGCCTATAATTCACCCCTCCACTTT
NA | TRBJ2-2 | NA | TRBV5-1 | CASGTGNTGELFF | TGCGCCAGCGGGACTGGAAACACCGGGGAGCTGTTTTTT
NA | TRBJ2-7 | NA | TRBV12-3/TRBV12-4 | CASSLGRYEQYF | TGTGCCAGCAGTTTGGGGAGGTACGAGCAGTACTTC
NA | TRBJ2-5 | few | TRBV5-1 | CASREGSQETQYF | TGCGCCAGCAGAGAAGGCTCGCAAGAGACCCAGTACTTC
NA | TRBJ2-7 | NA | TRBV3-1/TRBV3-2 | CASSLNGGSSYEQYF | TGTGCCAGCAGCTTAAACGGCGGCAGCTCCTACGAGCAGTACTTC
TRBD1 | TRBJ2-5 | once | TRBV27 | CASSLRGRLEETQYF | TGTGCCAGCAGTTTAAGGGGGCGTTTGGAAGAGACCCAGTACTTC
TRBD1 | TRBJ2-7 | NA | TRBV18 | CASSLGQGAYEQYF | TGTGCCAGCTCTCTCGGACAGGGGGCCTACGAGCAGTACTTC
NA | TRBJ2-3 | NA | TRBV30 | CAWSVGGAWDTQYF | TGTGCCTGGAGTGTAGGGGGGGCCTGGGATACGCAGTATTTT
NA | TRBJ1-2 | NA | TRBV27 | CASSLSRDLGRGYTF | TGTGCCAGCAGTTTATCTCGGGACCTAGGTAGGGGCTACACCTTC